A selection of T cell receptor beta chains follows, all from one sample in a study of blood T cell repertoires in COVID-19. This table comes from immunoSEQ multiplex PCR, and its TCRdb copy is limited to in-frame clones, with some not included. This sample carries about 74,000 clones, more than 70% of them seen once, and the ten largest clones take approximately 8.8%. Sequencing was performed on peripheral blood. The receptors were sampled from a man over 45 with active COVID-19. The CDR3 runs from the conserved cysteine through the conserved F or W. D genes are given only for firm matches. Part of the rows lack a size; the others show once, few, many or a class for expanded clones.

V gene	J gene	D gene	clone size	CDR3 DNA	CDR3 protein
TRBV12-5	TRBJ2-1	TRBD2	few	TGTGCTAGCCGACGGAGTTCAGGGTCCCTAGTCGGTTCACGGGGGGAACATACATACAATGAGCAGTTCTTC	CASRRSSGSLVGSRGEHTYNEQFF
TRBV7-9	TRBJ2-1	NA	NA	TGTGCCAGCAGCCAGATTAACGAGGTTTACAATGAGCAGTTCTTC	CASSQINEVYNEQFF
TRBV24-1	TRBJ2-1	TRBD2	NA	TGTGCCACCGGGACTAGCTCCTACAATGAGCAGTTCTTC	CATGTSSYNEQFF
TRBV15	TRBJ1-3	TRBD1	NA	TGTGCCACCAGCAGCAGGGGACAGGGCACCCCTGGAAACACCATATATTTT	CATSSRGQGTPGNTIYF
TRBV7-8	TRBJ2-3	TRBD1	few	TGTGCCAGCAGCCAGGGACAGGGGAATACGCAGTATTTT	CASSQGQGNTQYF
TRBV5-4	TRBJ2-7	TRBD2	NA	TGTGCCAGCAGCCAATCGACAGCGGGGGCCTACGAGCAGTACTTC	CASSQSTAGAYEQYF
TRBV18	TRBJ2-2	TRBD1	NA	TGTGCCAGCGCAGCCGGGACAGGGGGCCGCACCGGGGAGCTGTTTTTT	CASAAGTGGRTGELFF
TRBV5-1	TRBJ1-1	TRBD1	NA	TGCGCCAGCAGCTTGGGAAGACAGGGGCCCGCGGGCACTGAAGCTTTCTTT	CASSLGRQGPAGTEAFF
TRBV2	TRBJ1-3	NA	NA	TGTGCCAGCAGTGAAATTACAGTCCGCTCTGGAAACACCATATATTTT	CASSEITVRSGNTIYF
TRBV5-1	TRBJ1-1	NA	NA	TGCGCCAGCAGCTTGCCGAGGGCGGACACTGAAGCTTTCTTT	CASSLPRADTEAFF
TRBV5-1	TRBJ2-3	TRBD2	NA	TGCGCCAGCAGCTTGGCGCTCAGCGGGGGGGTCTCCTACGCCGATACGCAGTATTTT	CASSLALSGGVSYADTQYF
TRBV18	TRBJ2-2	NA	NA	TGTGCCAGCTCACCACCGGGCAGGAAATACACCGGGGAGCTGTTTTTT	CASSPPGRKYTGELFF
TRBV10-3	TRBJ1-2	NA	NA	TGTGCCATCAGTGAGGGGAGGGGCGACGGCTACACCTTC	CAISEGRGDGYTF
TRBV11-3	TRBJ2-2	TRBD2	NA	TGTGCCAGCAGCTTGGGGACTAGCGTGGATGTTCCCGGGGAGCTGTTTTTT	CASSLGTSVDVPGELFF
TRBV4-1	TRBJ2-3	NA	NA	TGCGCCAGCAGCAGGGAGAGCACAGATACGCAGTATTTT	CASSRESTDTQYF
TRBV28	TRBJ1-1	NA	NA	TGTGCCAGCAGTTTGGAGCGGACTGAAGCTTTCTTT	CASSLERTEAFF
TRBV2	TRBJ2-3	NA	NA	TGTGCCAGCTCGGGACACAGCACAGATACGCAGTATTTT	CASSGHSTDTQYF
TRBV10-3	TRBJ1-1	TRBD1	once	TGTGCCATCAGTGAGTTTCAAGGGACAGGCGCGTATGAAGCTTTCTTT	CAISEFQGTGAYEAFF
TRBV11-2	TRBJ2-2	TRBD1	NA	TGTGCCAGCAGCCGGGACAGGGGGGCCGGGGAGCTGTTTTTT	CASSRDRGAGELFF
TRBV29-1	TRBJ2-1	NA	NA	TGCAGCGTTGATGTTCTCAAAACGGGGAGCTCCTACAATGAGCAGTTCTTC	CSVDVLKTGSSYNEQFF
TRBV13	TRBJ2-7	TRBD2	NA	TGTGCCAGCAGCTCCGGACTAGCGGGCTCCTACGAGCAGTACTTC	CASSSGLAGSYEQYF
TRBV6-1	TRBJ2-7	NA	NA	TGTGCCAGCAGTGACAGGGTCCCGGGCGAGCAGTACTTC	CASSDRVPGEQYF
TRBV5-4	TRBJ2-1	NA	NA	TGTGCCAGCAGCTTGAGCCTAGCAAACAATGAGCAGTTCTTC	CASSLSLANNEQFF
TRBV18	TRBJ2-4	TRBD1	NA	TGTGCCAGCTCACCCGACAGGGGTGAAAACATTCAGTACTTC	CASSPDRGENIQYF
TRBV23-1	TRBJ1-1	NA	NA	TGCGCCAGCAGTCAAAGGGGTCAGATGAACACTGAAGCTTTCTTT	CASSQRGQMNTEAFF
TRBV18	TRBJ1-5	TRBD1	NA	TGTGCCAGCTCGCCGGACAGGGGAGGGAATCAGCCCCAGCATTTT	CASSPDRGGNQPQHF
TRBV5-1	TRBJ2-3	TRBD2	NA	TGCGCCAGTAGCGGGAGGGCCCGGACGGGCGCAGATACGCAGTATTTT	CASSGRARTGADTQYF
TRBV12-2	TRBJ2-1	NA	NA	TGTGCAAGTCGCTCCAAGATCGCCGCTAGCGGGAGCCTCAATGAGCAGTTCTTC	CASRSKIAASGSLNEQFF
TRBV6-5	TRBJ2-1	TRBD2	NA	TGTGCCAGCAGTTACGGAGGCGGGGGAGAGTACAATGAGCAGTTCTTC	CASSYGGGGEYNEQFF
TRBV18	TRBJ1-2	NA	NA	TGTGCCAGCTCAAGGGGGAGCGGCTACACCTTC	CASSRGSGYTF
TRBV5-4	TRBJ2-5	TRBD1	NA	TGTGCCAGCAGCCCGGACAGGGTAAGGGCAGAGACCCAGTACTTC	CASSPDRVRAETQYF
TRBV30	TRBJ2-7	TRBD1	NA	TGTGCCTGGAGTGTAGCGACAGGGCCGGCCTACGAGCAGTACTTC	CAWSVATGPAYEQYF
TRBV7-2	TRBJ1-2	TRBD1	NA	TGTGCTCTGGGACAGGGTTGGGATGGCTACACCTTC	CALGQGWDGYTF
TRBV12-5	TRBJ2-1	NA	NA	TGTGCTAGTGGTTTGGGAGGGGGAGATGAGCAGTTCTTC	CASGLGGGDEQFF
TRBV6-5	TRBJ2-7	TRBD2	NA	TGTGCCTGCGGGGGGACCTACGAGCAGTACTTC	CACGGTYEQYF
TRBV6-5	TRBJ1-4	NA	NA	TGTGCCAGCAGATCCCATGAGGCCGTAAATGAAAAACTGTTTTTT	CASRSHEAVNEKLFF
TRBV4-1	TRBJ1-6	TRBD1	NA	TGCGCCAGCAGCTTCCGGGACAGGGGCGAATCACCCCTCCACTTT	CASSFRDRGESPLHF
TRBV7-9	TRBJ2-7	NA	NA	TGTGCCAGCAGCACACAGGTCCACCGAGCCTACGAGCAGTACTTC	CASSTQVHRAYEQYF
TRBV9	TRBJ2-3	NA	NA	TGTGCCAGCAGCGTAGGGACTGTCACAGATACGCAGTATTTT	CASSVGTVTDTQYF
TRBV18	TRBJ1-4	NA	NA	TGTGCCAGCTCACCGTTGGGGGGAACGACTAATGAAAAACTGTTTTTT	CASSPLGGTTNEKLFF
TRBV30	TRBJ2-3	TRBD2	NA	TGTGCCTGGACCTGGGAAGCGGGAGAGAATACGCAGTATTTT	CAWTWEAGENTQYF
TRBV7-9	TRBJ2-6	NA	NA	TGTGCCAGCAGCTTACTACCGTCTGGGGCCAACGTCCTGACTTTC	CASSLLPSGANVLTF
TRBV3-1/TRBV3-2	TRBJ2-3	TRBD2	NA	TGTGCCAGCAGCCAAGGGGCTAGCGGGACAGATACGCAGTATTTT	CASSQGASGTDTQYF
TRBV9	TRBJ2-3	TRBD1	NA	TGTGTCAGCAGCGTACAGGGGGGAAGCACAGATACGCAGTATTTT	CVSSVQGGSTDTQYF
TRBV5-1	TRBJ2-3	NA	NA	TGCGCCAGCACCGCTACAGGAACCAGCACAGATACGCAGTATTTT	CASTATGTSTDTQYF